The clone carrying this T cell receptor beta chain has a count of ten or more. The sample originates from a study of T cells in Graves' hyperthyroidism and ophthalmopathy. After removal of 7 bases from V and 7 bases from J, the junction contained 6 bases not matched to a gene. This CDR3 has 12 residues. The TCR beta CDR3 regions underwent amplification using RNA transcripts as the source. The study used the HTBI primer set for a first-round RT-PCR of the TCR CDR3. TCRdb used MiXCR to reprocess the multiplex PCR reads, holding one entry per CDR3 protein. The table lists about 380,000 distinct CDR3 sequences, roughly 18% of them singletons.

The sequenced sample consisted of blood. This TCR was recovered from a man younger than 35 with Graves' ophthalmopathy. The V and J genes are TRBV12-3 or TRBV12-4 and TRBJ1-2; 7 bases are shared with TRBD1. The CDR3 sequence: CASTEGAGGYTF. The CDR3 DNA follows: TGTGCCAGCACCGAGGGGGCGGGTGGCTACACCTTC.